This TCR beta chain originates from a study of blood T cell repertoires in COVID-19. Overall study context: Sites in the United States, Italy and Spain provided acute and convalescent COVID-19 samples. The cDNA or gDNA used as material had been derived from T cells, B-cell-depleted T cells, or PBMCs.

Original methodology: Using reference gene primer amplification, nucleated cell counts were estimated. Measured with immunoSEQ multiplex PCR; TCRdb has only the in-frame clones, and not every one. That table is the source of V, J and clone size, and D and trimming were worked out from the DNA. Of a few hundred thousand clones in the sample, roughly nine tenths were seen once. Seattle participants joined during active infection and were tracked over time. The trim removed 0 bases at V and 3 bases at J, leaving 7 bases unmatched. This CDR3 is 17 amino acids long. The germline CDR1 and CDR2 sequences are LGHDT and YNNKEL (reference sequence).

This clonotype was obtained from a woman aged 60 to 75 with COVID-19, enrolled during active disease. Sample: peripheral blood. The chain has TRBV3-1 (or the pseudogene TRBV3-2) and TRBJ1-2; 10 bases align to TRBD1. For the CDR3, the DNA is TGTGCCAGCAGCCAAGATTTGACAGGGGGCGTCTACTATGGCTACACCTTC. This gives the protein CASSQDLTGGVYYGYTF.